These 5 T cell receptor beta chains originate from one sample sequenced in a study of blood T cell repertoires in COVID-19. TCRdb keeps only in-frame clones here, not all; method: immunoSEQ multiplex PCR. The sample has roughly 180,000 clones, about 75% seen once. The sample taken for sequencing was peripheral blood. These receptors all come from a woman aged 45-59 years with active or convalescent COVID-19.

The chain has TRBV4-2 and TRBJ2-3; maybe TRBD2 (7 bases). The CDR3 runs to 16 residues. Looked up from germline, CDR1 is LGHNA and CDR2 is YNFKEQ. Trimming stripped 4 bases from V and 9 bases from J, with 23 bases between. For the CDR3, the DNA is TGTGCCAGCAGCCCGAGGGGGGGACACGGGTCGCCCACGCAGTATTTT. Protein sequence: CASSPRGGHGSPTQYF.

A few counts support this clone. The chain employs TRBV10-3 and TRBJ2-7, with 11 nucleotides matching TRBD1. The CDR3 runs 14 residues. Looked up from germline, CDR1 is ENHRY and CDR2 is SYGVKD. Germline trimming cut 7 bases from V and 7 bases from J; bases unmatched to any gene: 9. The CDR3 sequence: CAITEDRGLGEQYF. CDR3 sequence (DNA): TGTGCCATCACCGAGGACAGGGGGCTCGGTGAGCAGTACTTC.

V gene TRBV9 combines with J gene TRBJ1-2; no reliable D call. The CDR3 runs 15 residues. Deletions cut 0 bases from V and 6 bases from J, with 15 bases between. Germline CDR1 is SGDLS and CDR2 is YYNGEE. The CDR3 coding sequence is TGTGCCAGCAGCGTAGAAGGCACCTCTCGGGATGGCTACACCTTC. It is translated as CASSVEGTSRDGYTF.

The genes are TRBV4-2 and TRBJ2-2, with D maybe TRBD2 (6 bases). The germline gives CDR1 LGHNA, CDR2 YNFKEQ. The V and J ends lost 1 base and 2 bases respectively, with 14 bases between them. The CDR3 runs 17 residues. CDR3 residues: CASSQGNEGLNTGELFF. The CDR3 DNA sequence: TGTGCCAGCAGCCAAGGGAATGAGGGACTTAACACCGGGGAGCTGTTTTTT.

This clone counts as medium-sized (0.01 to 0.1%). V usage is TRBV7-2 and J usage is TRBJ2-3; 7 bases are a match to TRBD1. This CDR3 comprises 13 residues. V shed 5 bases and J 4 bases; nucleotides not matched to a gene: 3. The germline V gene has CDR1 SGHTA and CDR2 FQGNSA. The CDR3, as DNA: TGTGCCAGCAGCCCTACAGGGGCAGATACGCAGTATTTT. Amino acids: CASSPTGADTQYF.